The rows below give T cell receptor beta chains drawn from one sample of a study of radiotherapy plus CTLA-4 blockade in lung cancer. Produced via immunoSEQ multiplex PCR; TCRdb's table is partial and in-frame only. The data contain about 84,000 clones, 72% of them singletons. Specimen: peripheral blood, collected from a patient treated with radiotherapy plus ipilimumab. The receptors here all came from a human donor with non-small cell lung cancer that progressed on radiotherapy plus ipilimumab. Each CDR3 is given with its conserved first and last residue. The D gene is left open where the match is weak. Rows may omit the clone size; those that give it use once, few, many or a size class.

>.|TRBJ2-7|TRBV30|.
CAWSQGIPYEQYF
TGTGCCTGGAGCCAGGGGATTCCCTACGAGCAGTACTTC
>.|TRBJ2-1|TRBV30|.
CAWRPPDLSNEQFF
TGTGCCTGGAGGCCCCCGGACCTCTCTAATGAGCAGTTCTTC
>.|TRBJ2-7|TRBV19|TRBD2
CASRAGGSGGVYEQYF
TGTGCCAGTAGGGCCGGGGGTAGCGGGGGTGTCTACGAGCAGTACTTC
>.|TRBJ2-7|TRBV7-9|.
CASSSLQGSTYEQYF
TGTGCCAGCAGCTCCCTACAGGGATCAACCTACGAGCAGTACTTC
>.|TRBJ1-2|TRBV5-6|.
CASSWQGHYGYTF
TGTGCCAGCAGCTGGCAGGGACACTATGGCTACACCTTC
>once|TRBJ1-1|TRBV2|TRBD1
CASSPRTGAGTEAFF
TGTGCCAGCAGCCCTAGAACAGGGGCAGGCACTGAAGCTTTCTTT
>.|TRBJ1-6|TRBV6-1|.
CASSEKGTYNSPLHF
TGTGCCAGCAGTGAAAAGGGGACTTATAATTCACCCCTCCACTTT
>.|TRBJ1-1|TRBV19|.
CASSIGRGLNTEAFF
TGTGCCAGTAGTATCGGGAGGGGTCTGAACACTGAAGCTTTCTTT
>.|TRBJ1-1|TRBV6-5|.
CASRSFGSTEAFF
TGTGCCAGCCGCTCTTTCGGGAGCACTGAAGCTTTCTTT
>.|TRBJ1-4|TRBV5-1|.
CASSLDWGREEKLFF
TGCGCCAGCAGCTTAGATTGGGGGCGGGAAGAAAAACTGTTTTTT
>once|TRBJ2-5|TRBV7-2|.
CASSFQRAIKETQYF
TGTGCCAGCAGCTTTCAGAGAGCAATTAAAGAGACCCAGTACTTC
>once|TRBJ2-5|TRBV7-8|TRBD2
CASSLRTSGPQETQYF
TGTGCCAGCAGCCTTCGGACTAGCGGGCCTCAAGAGACCCAGTACTTC
>.|TRBJ1-4|TRBV29-1|.
CSVVGDTGSGYEKLFF
TGCAGCGTTGTGGGCGATACAGGGTCGGGGTATGAAAAACTGTTTTTT
>.|TRBJ2-5|TRBV4-2|TRBD2
CASSRGSGGALETQYF
TGTGCCAGCAGCCGTGGAAGCGGGGGGGCTTTGGAGACCCAGTACTTC
>.|TRBJ1-2|TRBV9|TRBD1
CASSVGTGGGDGYTF
TGTGCCAGCAGCGTGGGGACAGGGGGCGGGGATGGCTACACCTTC
>.|TRBJ2-7|TRBV5-1|.
CASSLQWPSYEQYF
TGCGCCAGCAGCCTCCAGTGGCCTTCCTACGAGCAGTACTTC
>.|TRBJ1-5|TRBV28|.
CASSSGAQPQHF
TGTGCCAGCTCATCTGGGGCTCAGCCCCAGCATTTT
>once|TRBJ2-7|TRBV28|TRBD1
CASSSRTGGIPYEQYF
TGTGCCAGCAGTTCGCGGACAGGGGGCATCCCTTACGAGCAGTACTTC
>.|TRBJ2-2|TRBV5-6|.
CASSTQQGRLYTGELFF
TGTGCCAGCAGCACGCAGCAGGGGAGACTTTACACCGGGGAGCTGTTTTTT
>.|TRBJ2-2|TRBV4-1|.
CASSQARGGNTGELFF
TGCGCCAGCAGCCAGGCCCGGGGTGGGAACACCGGGGAGCTGTTTTTT
>.|TRBJ2-1|TRBV29-1|.
CSVEQGRVSYNEQFF
TGCAGCGTTGAGCAGGGGCGTGTTTCCTACAATGAGCAGTTCTTC
>.|TRBJ1-1|TRBV11-2|TRBD1
CASSTRQGNTEAFF
TGTGCCAGCAGCACCCGACAGGGGAACACTGAAGCTTTCTTT
>.|TRBJ1-5|TRBV7-6|.
CASSLRAGPGQPQHF
TGTGCCAGCAGCTTAAGGGCAGGGCCGGGTCAGCCCCAGCATTTT
>.|TRBJ2-1|TRBV7-2|.
CASSFPVNEQFF
TGTGCCAGCAGCTTCCCGGTCAATGAGCAGTTCTTC
>.|TRBJ2-7|TRBV4-1|.
CASSQDWGSYYEQYF
TGCGCCAGCAGCCAAGATTGGGGCAGTTACTACGAGCAGTACTTC
>.|TRBJ2-2|TRBV2|.
CASSEGKGTGELFF
TGTGCCAGCAGTGAGGGAAAGGGGACCGGGGAGCTGTTTTTT
>few|TRBJ1-2|TRBV6-6|.
CASTRAGFEYGYTF
TGTGCCAGCACCCGGGCAGGGTTCGAGTATGGCTACACCTTC
>.|TRBJ1-5|TRBV19|.
CASSANRPTRGSNQPQHF
TGTGCCAGTAGTGCAAACCGGCCTACCAGGGGAAGCAATCAGCCCCAGCATTTT
>.|TRBJ2-3|TRBV4-1|.
CASSQRPPPGGSSFADTQYF
TGCGCCAGCAGCCAGAGGCCCCCACCTGGGGGGTCAAGCTTTGCAGATACGCAGTATTTT
>.|TRBJ2-7|TRBV9|.
CASSAAGGYEQYF
TGTGCCAGCAGCGCCGCTGGGGGCTACGAGCAGTACTTC
>few|TRBJ1-2|TRBV7-3|TRBD1
CASSPTGLEGYTF
TGTGCCAGCAGCCCGACAGGGTTGGAGGGCTACACCTTC
>.|TRBJ2-7|TRBV7-6|TRBD1
CASSWGQESSYEQYF
TGTGCCAGCAGCTGGGGACAGGAGAGCTCCTACGAGCAGTACTTC
>once|TRBJ2-6|TRBV5-1|TRBD2
CASSLAASGYYSGANVLTF
TGCGCCAGCAGCTTGGCGGCTAGCGGATATTACTCTGGGGCCAACGTCCTGACTTTC
>.|TRBJ1-1|TRBV5-1|TRBD1
CASSGGTGGWAEAFF
TGCGCCAGCAGCGGTGGGACAGGGGGTTGGGCTGAAGCTTTCTTT
>.|TRBJ1-2|TRBV5-4|.
CASSLAGTGYGYTF
TGTGCCAGCAGCTTGGCAGGGACTGGCTATGGCTACACCTTC
>few|TRBJ1-4|TRBV28|.
CATTSGGDAREKLFF
TGTGCCACTACCTCTGGCGGGGATGCTAGGGAAAAACTGTTTTTT
>.|TRBJ1-4|TRBV5-6|.
CASSLYRAGEKLFF
TGTGCCAGCAGCTTGTACAGGGCGGGGGAAAAACTGTTTTTT
>.|TRBJ2-3|TRBV7-9|TRBD2
CASSPWGAGVTSTDTQYF
TGTGCCAGCAGCCCATGGGGAGCGGGAGTTACTAGCACAGATACGCAGTATTTT
>.|TRBJ1-2|TRBV5-1|TRBD1
CASSQRGTGHLYTF
TGCGCCAGCAGCCAAAGGGGGACAGGCCACTTATACACCTTC
>.|TRBJ1-2|TRBV19|.
CASSIQQSAYGYTF
TGTGCCAGTAGTATTCAGCAGTCCGCCTATGGCTACACCTTC
>.|TRBJ1-5|TRBV27|TRBD1
CASSFWGQGKPQHF
TGTGCCAGCAGTTTCTGGGGACAGGGGAAGCCCCAGCATTTT
>.|TRBJ2-4|TRBV7-2|TRBD1
CASSFRTGRNIQYF
TGTGCCAGCAGCTTCCGGACAGGGCGGAACATTCAGTACTTC
>.|TRBJ1-5|TRBV27|.
CASRSITGNQPQHF
TGTGCCAGCAGAAGTATAACAGGGAATCAGCCCCAGCATTTT
>.|TRBJ2-3|TRBV29-1|.
CSVELTPTQYF
TGCAGCGTTGAGTTGACGCCTACGCAGTATTTT
>.|TRBJ1-5|TRBV7-9|.
CASSLGQQPQHF
TGTGCCAGCAGCTTAGGGCAGCAGCCCCAGCATTTT
>few|TRBJ2-1|TRBV13|TRBD1
CASSLGQGGYNEQFF
TGTGCCAGCAGCTTAGGACAGGGGGGCTACAATGAGCAGTTCTTC
>.|TRBJ2-1|TRBV27|.
CASSLETAIYNEQFF
TGTGCCAGCAGTTTAGAAACAGCGATATACAATGAGCAGTTCTTC
>.|TRBJ1-4|TRBV27|.
CASSPRGRNEKLFF
TGTGCCAGCAGTCCTAGGGGGAGGAATGAAAAACTGTTTTTT
>.|TRBJ1-1|TRBV28|TRBD1
CAIAQGGLTEAFF
TGTGCCATCGCACAGGGGGGTCTCACTGAAGCTTTCTTT
>.|TRBJ2-1|TRBV7-2|TRBD2
CASSLELAGALPYNEQFF
TGTGCCAGCAGCTTAGAACTAGCGGGAGCCCTACCCTACAATGAGCAGTTCTTC
>.|TRBJ2-2|TRBV4-2|.
CASSQDSQPGAGELFF
TGTGCCAGCAGCCAAGATAGCCAACCCGGGGCCGGGGAGCTGTTTTTT
>.|TRBJ1-5|TRBV19|.
CASSIGVSRLQPQHF
TGTGCCAGTAGTATAGGCGTCAGTCGACTACAGCCCCAGCATTTT
>.|TRBJ2-7|TRBV18|.
CASSPSNGGDEQYF
TGTGCCAGCTCACCATCAAATGGCGGGGACGAGCAGTACTTC
>.|TRBJ1-1|TRBV19|.
CASSASRGANTEAFF
TGTGCCAGTAGTGCCTCTCGGGGGGCTAACACTGAAGCTTTCTTT
>.|TRBJ2-5|TRBV11-3|TRBD2
CASSFFGLAGGQPHPETQYF
TGTGCCAGCAGCTTCTTCGGACTAGCGGGGGGCCAGCCCCACCCAGAGACCCAGTACTTC